The clone carrying this T cell receptor beta chain was found a few times. Using its own MiXCR run on the RACE reads, TCRdb lists one record per CDR3 protein. The table lists around 300,000 distinct CDR3 sequences, almost 8% of them singletons. The data derive from a study of human T cells and chemical hapten exposure. Regarding time point: pre-sensitization, week 0. Treatment: therapeutic diphenylcyclopropenone sensitization with weekly scalp DPC. Total RNA was extracted from unfractionated whole blood. Germline values: CDR1 SGHNT, CDR2 YYREEE (reference sequence). Trimming pared 2 bases from V and 2 bases from J, leaving 8 bases between. CDR3 size: 15 residues.

The chain uses TRBV5-4 and TRBJ2-6, with D possibly matching TRBD2 (5 bases). The sequence was obtained from a man between 18 and 35 years old with alopecia areata. Some clones in this sample may be carry-over from other donors' samples. The sample in question was whole blood, obtained in connection with sensitization to the hapten diphenylcyclopropenone (DPC). The CDR3 DNA follows: TGTGCCAGCAGCTTACTAGGGACTGGGGCCAACGTCCTGACTTTC. The encoded protein is CASSLLGTGANVLTF.